The 10 T cell receptor beta chains presented below share a single source sample, sequenced in a study of cytomegalovirus exposure and HLA in healthy donors. In the PCR, 60 Vbeta and 13 Jbeta primers were used. Produced via immunoSEQ multiplex PCR; TCRdb's table is partial and in-frame only. The repertoire holds around 78,000 clones, with about 60% as singletons. Sample: PBMCs. These receptors were taken from a man under 40 in good health and CMV-seropositive.

The chain combines TRBV28 with TRBJ2-7; D is possibly TRBD1 (5 bases). CDR3 size: 15 residues. Deletions cut 2 bases from V and 6 bases from J, with 17 bases between. The germline V gene encodes CDR1 MDHEN and CDR2 SYDVKM. In DNA, the CDR3 is TGTGCCAGCAGTTTAGGGCAGGGTTTTAGGACCGAGCAGTACTTC. Protein product: CASSLGQGFRTEQYF.

The rearrangement uses TRBV6-1 and TRBJ1-1; D perhaps matches TRBD1 (5 bases). CDR1 is MNHNS and CDR2 is SASEGT in the germline V gene. The CDR3 has 15 residues. V lost 4 bases and J 1 base, leaving 13 bases between the germline ends. In DNA, the CDR3 is TGTGCCAGCAGTGGGGGGGACGCCCCGAACACTGAAGCTTTCTTT. It is translated as CASSGGDAPNTEAFF.

In this sample, this clone turned up a few times. The V gene is TRBV5-6, the J gene TRBJ1-1; D gene ambiguous. Germline V gene sequence: CDR1 SGHDT, CDR2 YYEEEE. This CDR3 spans 16 amino acids. Trimming removed 4 bases from V and 2 bases from J, with 18 bases in between. The DNA of the CDR3 is TGTGCCAGCAGCCCCCAGGTGGGCTCAATCAACACTGAAGCTTTCTTT. Encoded protein: CASSPQVGSINTEAFF. Full variable domain (missing parts from reference TRBV5-6 and TRBJ1-1): DAGVTQSPTHLIKTRGQQVTLRCSPKSGHDTVSWYQQALGQGPQFIFQYYEEEERQRGNFPDRFSGHQFPNYSSELNVNALLLGDSALYLCASSPQVGSINTEAFFGQGTRLTVV.

This sequence joins TRBV5-1 and TRBJ2-2, with D maybe TRBD1 (6 bases). Looked up from germline, CDR1 is SGHRS and CDR2 is YFSETQ. The CDR3 is 16 amino acids. V was trimmed by 4 bases and J by 7 bases, leaving 20 bases between them. The DNA of the CDR3 is TGCGCCAGCAGCACTGGCCAAAACACAGGGTACGGGGAGCTGTTTTTT. Encoded protein: CASSTGQNTGYGELFF.

V is TRBV28 and J is TRBJ2-7, with D possibly being TRBD1 (5 bases). Deletions cut 2 bases from V and 3 bases from J, with 11 bases between. This CDR3 is built from 14 residues. Germline loops: CDR1 MDHEN, CDR2 SYDVKM. CDR3 sequence (DNA): TGTGCCAGCAGTTTACTTGCAGGGAACTACGAGCAGTACTTC. Its translation: CASSLLAGNYEQYF.

V is TRBV7-9 and J is TRBJ2-1; 11 positions match TRBD2. V was clipped by 2 bases and J by 3 bases; unmatched bases: 3. CDR3 size: 16 residues. The V gene's germline CDR1 is SEHNR and CDR2 FQNEAQ (reference sequence). As DNA, the CDR3 is TGTGCCAGCAGCTTATTACTAGCGGGAGTCTACAATGAGCAGTTCTTC. Its translation: CASSLLLAGVYNEQFF.

The genes are TRBV18 and TRBJ2-5, with 8 bases matching TRBD1. The J call may be wrong; the DNA end is better matched by TRBJ2-7. CDR3 size: 15 residues. The germline CDR1 and CDR2 sequences are KGHSH and LQKENI. The DNA of the CDR3 is TGTGCCAGCTCACAGGGCGGACAGGGTGGCTACGAGCAGTACTTC. Protein product: CASSQGGQGGYEQYF.

This chain joins TRBV19 and TRBJ2-3; 7 bases match TRBD1. This CDR3 contains 19 residues. In germline, CDR1 is LNHDA, CDR2 SQIVND (reference sequence). V gave up 2 bases and J gave up 2 bases; unmatched junction bases: 16. The CDR3 here is CASSIWATGVPPDTDTQYF. The CDR3 DNA follows: TGTGCCAGTAGTATATGGGCCACAGGGGTGCCGCCTGACACAGATACGCAGTATTTT.

The chain recombines TRBV18 with TRBJ1-1; D may be TRBD1 (5 bases). CDR1 is KGHSH, CDR2 LQKENI, per germline. Trimming removed 4 bases from V and 0 bases from J, with 12 bases in between. The CDR3 extends over 15 amino acids. The CDR3 is CASSLQQELNTEAFF. DNA of the CDR3: TGTGCCAGCTCACTACAACAGGAGTTGAACACTGAAGCTTTCTTT.

This clone was found a few times. CDR3 nucleotide sequence: TGTGCCAGTAGTATAGGATTAATACAGGAGGGTTCCTATGGCTACACCTTC. This gives the protein CASSIGLIQEGSYGYTF. The J gene is TRBJ1-2, the V gene TRBV19, with D possibly TRBD1 on 5 matching bases. The CDR3 is made up of 17 amino acids. From germline, CDR1 is LNHDA and CDR2 SQIVND (reference sequence). Trimming took 1 base from V and 4 from J, leaving 19 bases between them.